The entry below gives a single T cell receptor beta chain sequence along with its context. CDR1 is SGHNT and CDR2 is YYREEE in the germline V gene (reference sequence). There are 14 residues in the CDR3. V was pared by 3 bases and J by 2 bases, with 3 bases of the junction left unmatched. The record originates from a study of cytomegalovirus exposure and HLA in healthy donors. Data came from immunoSEQ multiplex PCR; TCRdb stores just in-frame clones and leaves some out. Here the sample spans 100,000 to 150,000 clones, roughly 89% being singletons. The sequence was obtained from a woman aged 18-30 years in good health and CMV-seronegative. The sample consisted of PBMCs. The V call is TRBV5-4, the J call TRBJ1-2; 8 bases match TRBD1. CDR3 amino acids: CASSWGTGNYGYTF. CDR3 DNA sequence: TGTGCCAGCAGCTGGGGGACAGGCAACTATGGCTACACCTTC.